The T cell receptor (beta chain) under discussion was sequenced for a study of cytomegalovirus exposure and HLA in healthy donors. This CDR3 comprises 17 residues. Trimming took 9 bases from V and 0 from J; bases not matched to a gene: 17. Germline CDR1 MNHEY, CDR2 SMNVEV (reference sequence). The PCR had 60 Vbeta and 13 Jbeta primers. Here immunoSEQ multiplex PCR was the method, and the copy in TCRdb shows in-frame clones only, minus some. The sample has 200,000 or so clones; 70% to 80% are singletons. The sequence was collected from a male donor in good health and CMV-seropositive. The chain is built from TRBV27 and TRBJ2-7; 7 bases are a match to TRBD2. The specimen was PBMCs. DNA of the CDR3: TGTGCCAGTACGTCTAGCGGCATCTCCTTTAGCTCCTACGAGCAGTACTTC. Residues: CASTSSGISFSSYEQYF.